Detailed here is one T cell receptor (beta chain). Its antigen is not known. TCRdb re-called the 5' RACE reads with MiXCR, one entry per CDR3 protein. The sample contains around 370,000 distinct CDR3 sequences, 20% to 25% of which appear only once. The CDR3 has 15 amino acids. The germline V gene encodes CDR1 SGHTA and CDR2 FQGTGA. The V gene end was trimmed by 5 bases and the J gene end by 4 bases; junction bases not matched to a gene: 10. The source of the sample is a study of T-cell memory formation after mild COVID-19. About the research overall: There were largely donor-specific TCR clusters.

Points from the study as a whole: CD4+ clones that contracted lay mainly in CM and EM; CD8+ ones lay in EMRA. That cross-reactive memory joined was suggested by some responding clones appearing in pre-infection memory.

The specimen sequenced was PBMCs or a T cell subset sorted from them (not recorded which). This clonotype was sampled from an adult woman who had mild COVID-19 (a few samples of this study predate the infection). Cell type and time point are not known. J is TRBJ1-1 and V is TRBV7-3; 7 bases agree with TRBD1. The CDR3 sequence is CASSPGPQGFTEAFF. The CDR3 DNA follows: TGTGCCAGCAGCCCGGGGCCACAGGGGTTCACTGAAGCTTTCTTT. Full variable domain (missing parts from reference TRBV7-3 and TRBJ1-1): GAGVSQTPSNKVTEKGKYVELRCDPISGHTALYWYRQSLGQGPEFLIYFQGTGAADDSGLPNDRFFAVRPEGSVSTLKIQRTERGDSAVYLCASSPGPQGFTEAFFGQGTRLTVV.